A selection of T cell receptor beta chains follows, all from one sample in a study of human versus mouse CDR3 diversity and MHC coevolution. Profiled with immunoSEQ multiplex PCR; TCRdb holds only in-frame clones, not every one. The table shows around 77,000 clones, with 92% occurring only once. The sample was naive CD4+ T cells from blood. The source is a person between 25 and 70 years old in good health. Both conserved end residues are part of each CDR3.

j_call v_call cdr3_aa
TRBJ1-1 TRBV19 CASSTLQGRSTEAFF
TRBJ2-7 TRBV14 CASSLRQFYEQYF
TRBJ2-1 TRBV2 CASSRLAGLYNEQFF
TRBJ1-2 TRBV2 CASRQTGVKDGYTF
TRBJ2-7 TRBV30 CAWSRSSPGEQYF
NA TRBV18 CASSPPVGSGVYEQYF
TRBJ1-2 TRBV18 CASSLTGQDGYTF
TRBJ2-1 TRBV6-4 CASSPRLAAGGYNEQFF
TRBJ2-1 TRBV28 CASISRGSGNEQFF
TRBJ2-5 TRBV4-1 CASSEGQGVKTQYF
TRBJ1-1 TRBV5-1 CASSLTGVTEAFF
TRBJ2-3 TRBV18 CASSPPDREVDTQYF
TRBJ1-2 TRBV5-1 CASSLETKPINYGYTF
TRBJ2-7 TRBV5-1 CASSFTGTGAYEQYF
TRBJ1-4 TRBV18 CASSPPAGQGYEKLFF